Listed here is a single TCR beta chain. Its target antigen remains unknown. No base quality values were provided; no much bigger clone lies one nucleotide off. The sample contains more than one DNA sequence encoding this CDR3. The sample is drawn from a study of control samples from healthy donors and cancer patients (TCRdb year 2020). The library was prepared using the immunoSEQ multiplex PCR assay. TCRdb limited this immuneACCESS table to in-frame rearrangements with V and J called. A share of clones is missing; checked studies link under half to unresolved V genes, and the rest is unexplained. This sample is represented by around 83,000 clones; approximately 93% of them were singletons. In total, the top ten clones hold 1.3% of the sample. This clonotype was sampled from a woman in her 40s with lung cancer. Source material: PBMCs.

The sequenced DNA is TGTGCCAGCAGCTCCGGACAGAACAATGAGCAGTTCTTC. Its translation is CASSSGQNNEQFF. The chain is made from TRBV11-2 and TRBJ2-1; TRBD1 is possibly the D segment (6 matching bases). There are 13 amino acids in the CDR3, from cysteine to phenylalanine inclusive. Just CDR3 DNA is preserved here, 39 bases in frame from base 1. V loses 4 bases of germline sequence and J loses 5 bases, and the interval between the two ends is 9 bases. In the germline V gene, CDR1 corresponds to SGHAT and CDR2 to FQNNGV.